This T cell receptor beta chain was observed in a study of T cells in Graves' hyperthyroidism and ophthalmopathy (dated by TCRdb to the late 2010s). Background for the entire study: Peripheral blood was collected at initial diagnosis, before any treatment. The paper reports TCR Vbeta CDR3 sequencing of roughly 140 peripheral blood samples: 43 ophthalmopathy, fewer than 85 hyperthyroidism and 17 progressor patients. After sampling, hyperthyroidism patients received methimazole starting at 30 mg daily, and ophthalmopathy patients received high-dose intravenous methylprednisolone. The approximately 100 discovery patients were randomly divided into training and test sets at a 7:3 ratio. In addition, the study compared T-cell repertoires in thyroid tissue and in blood from about six Graves' hyperthyroidism patients. Prospective prediction of ophthalmopathy was tested in an independent validation cohort of 18 to 20 hyperthyroidism patients and approximately 17 patients who later progressed to ophthalmopathy. TCR V-J signatures able to tell the groups apart were searched for in a discovery cohort of around 95 patients, of whom 43 had Graves' ophthalmopathy and around 57 had stable Graves' hyperthyroidism. Summary of the overall study and its limitations: A 13 V-J signature model separated ophthalmopathy from stable hyperthyroidism, with approximately 86% sensitivity and roughly 81% specificity in cross-validation and 80%/75% in testing. In validation, the model predicted progression to ophthalmopathy a median of about 6 months before onset, with approximately 70% sensitivity and about 72% specificity. Most expanded thyroid clonotypes (frequency above 0.001) were also detected in blood, a finding suggesting that blood repertoires may reflect thyroid immune responses. Sample size was not statistically predetermined, and blinding of investigators to group allocation was not performed.

The TCR beta CDR3 regions were amplified from the RNA transcripts. The TCR CDR3 was subjected to a first round of RT-PCR using the HTBI primer set and the Qiagen OneStep RT-PCR kit. Libraries were constructed in a second round of multiplex PCR, after which size selection and purification were performed. Paired-end sequencing of the libraries was performed with 100 bp reads on an Illumina HiSeq2000. Per the source publication's procedure: SOAPnuke was used to process the raw data, with reads discarded if the reads contained adapters or uncalled bases, had a mean Phred below 15, or lacked an exact constant-primer or identifier match. COPE v1.2.5 was used to merge high-quality paired reads, and clonotypes were defined as unique nucleotide sequences. MiTCR v1.1 was used to align the clonotypes against IMGT TRBV, TRBD and TRBJ reference segments. Analysis was restricted to V-J combinations with a frequency above 0.0001, which covered approximately 99% of repertoires. A TCS score was defined as the ratio between F50 (clonal expansion) and ExV (chaos), using BLOSUM62-based TCRdist between CDR3 peptides within each V-J. Welch's t-statistics and random forest reduced approximately 520 V-J features to about 13, which were used in a naive Bayes classifier (R e1071). The public sequencing data were trimmed at Q25 with fastp and processed into clonotypes with MiXCR by TCRdb, which kept only in-frame beta chains. Rows are combined by CDR3 protein, so each entry shows the most common genes and DNA. TCRdb's processing, not the study's, gives the V and J calls here. The table for this sample lists fewer than 550,000 distinct CDR3 sequences; approximately 24% of them were counted only once. The ten biggest clones cover 11% of the sample.

This clonotype was seen many times. The target of this receptor is not known. The record has no base qualities; no much larger clone is one base away. For CDR1 and CDR2, the germline V gene lists SGHTA and FQGNSA. Ends trimmed: V by 6 bases, J by 5 bases; bases unmatched to a gene: 7. The CDR3 runs 13 amino acids, cysteine and phenylalanine included. The sequence is cut down to CDR3 DNA, 39 bases in frame from base 1. Ophthalmopathy patients had moderately to severely active disease, with a Clinical Activity Score of 3 or more, a NOSPECS grade of 4 or more, and a disease duration of less than 3 months. Patients with uncontrolled infections, other autoimmune diseases, pregnancy or lactation were excluded. Diagnoses were established on the basis of clinical symptoms, serum thyroxine and TRAb, thyroid ultrasound, and orbital computed tomography. Ficoll-Paque density gradient centrifugation was used to isolate PBMCs from 9.5 to 10 ml of fresh peripheral blood. Total RNA was extracted using Trizol reagent, and RNA quality was assessed on an Agilent 2100 Bioanalyzer.

This sequence was found in a woman in her thirties with Graves' ophthalmopathy. The receptor chain draws on TRBV7-2 and TRBJ2-7; a stretch of 7 junction bases matches TRBD1. What was sequenced was blood. The DNA sequence is given as TGTGCCAGCAGAGGACAGGTTCAACACGAGCAGTACTTC. Protein translation: CASRGQVQHEQYF.